The entry that follows covers one TCR beta chain sequence. The target antigen is unknown. This sample stems from a study of radiotherapy plus CTLA-4 blockade in lung cancer. This CDR3 contains 15 residues. V trimming: 5 bases; J trimming: 2 bases; junction bases outside the gene matches: 6. Germline lookup yields CDR1 MDHEN and CDR2 SYDVKM. Measured with immunoSEQ multiplex PCR; TCRdb has only the in-frame clones, and not every one. This repertoire shows about 67,000 clones, about 72% found once; its top ten account for about 16%. General observations from the study: After radiotherapy and ipilimumab, tumor-derived clones expanded in peripheral blood.

The source of this sequence is a human donor with non-small cell lung cancer whose response to radiotherapy plus ipilimumab could not be evaluated. Some clones in this sample may be carry-over from other donors' samples. Sequenced material: peripheral blood, taken from a patient treated with radiotherapy plus ipilimumab. The rearrangement joins TRBV28 to TRBJ2-3; TRBD2 aligns across 8 bases. In DNA form, the CDR3 reads TGTGCCAGCAGTACAGCGGGGGCAAACACAGATACGCAGTATTTT. Its protein is CASSTAGANTDTQYF. Full variable domain (remainder filled in from reference TRBV28 and TRBJ2-3): DVKVTQSSRYLVKRTGEKVFLECVQDMDHENMFWYRQDPGLGLRLIYFSYDVKMKEKGDIPEGYSVSREKKERFSLILESASTNQTSMYLCASSTAGANTDTQYFGPGTRLTVL.